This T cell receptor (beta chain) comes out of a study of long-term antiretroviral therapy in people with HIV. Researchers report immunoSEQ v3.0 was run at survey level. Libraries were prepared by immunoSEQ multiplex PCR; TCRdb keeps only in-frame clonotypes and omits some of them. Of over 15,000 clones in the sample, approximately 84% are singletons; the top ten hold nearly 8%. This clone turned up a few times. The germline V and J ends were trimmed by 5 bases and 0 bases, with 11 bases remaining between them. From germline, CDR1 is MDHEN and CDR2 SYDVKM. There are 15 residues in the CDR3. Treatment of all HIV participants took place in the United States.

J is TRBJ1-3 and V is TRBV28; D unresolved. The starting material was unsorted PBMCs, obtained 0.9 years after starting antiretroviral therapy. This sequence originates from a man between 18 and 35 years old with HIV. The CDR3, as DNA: TGTGCCAGCAGTGCAGGACTGCACTCTGGAAACACCATATATTTT. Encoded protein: CASSAGLHSGNTIYF.